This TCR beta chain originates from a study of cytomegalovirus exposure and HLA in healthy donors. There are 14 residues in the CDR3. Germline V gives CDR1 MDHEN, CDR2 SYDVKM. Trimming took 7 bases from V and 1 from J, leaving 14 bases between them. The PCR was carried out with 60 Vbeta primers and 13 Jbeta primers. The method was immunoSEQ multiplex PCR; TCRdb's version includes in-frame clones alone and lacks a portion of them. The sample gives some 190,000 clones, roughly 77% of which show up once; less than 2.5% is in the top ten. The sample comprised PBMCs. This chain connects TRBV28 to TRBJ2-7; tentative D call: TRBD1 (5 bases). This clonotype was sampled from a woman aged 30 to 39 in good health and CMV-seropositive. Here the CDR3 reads CASIRQGGSYEQYF. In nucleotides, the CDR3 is TGTGCCAGCATCCGCCAGGGTGGGTCCTACGAGCAGTACTTC.